This T cell receptor (beta chain) was sequenced in a study of blood T cells in healthy people across ages. The CDR3 is 14 amino acids. Between the trimmed V and J ends, which lost 8 bases and 5 bases, there was a span of 21 bases. Germline loops: CDR1 GTSNPN, CDR2 SVGIG (reference sequence). Study results and limitations: The study found more naive CD4+ cells and higher diversity in long-lived than aged donors.

On this clonotype: Its target is not known.

With a J-beta primer mix and a sample-barcoded 5' primer, a second PCR ran about 7 to 12 cycles. Every cDNA was tagged by a template-switch adaptor with 12 random nucleotides. TCRdb itself ran the 5' RACE reads through MiXCR, one entry per CDR3 protein. The sample includes over a million distinct CDR3 sequences, around 42% of them seen just once. Donors were systemically healthy Caucasian individuals from Russia aged about 6 to 90 years. This TCR derives from a young woman in good health. Sequencing input: blood. This chain joins TRBV30 and TRBJ1-2, with D possibly being TRBD1 (5 bases). CDR3 sequence reads: CARTLGGSGYGYTF. The CDR3 region has the DNA TGTGCCCGGACCCTGGGGGGATCGGGTTATGGCTACACCTTC.